This T cell receptor (beta chain) originates from a study of T cells after yellow fever vaccination. Synthesis of TCR cDNA relied on 5'RACE template switching, which attached a universal primer site and UMIs. TCRdb ran MiXCR on the 5' RACE reads and lists one entry per CDR3 protein. The sample has some 170,000 distinct CDR3 sequences; roughly 9% are singletons. The CDR3 covers 16 residues. Germline loops: CDR1 MNHEY, CDR2 SVGAGI. Losses at the gene ends were 0 bases for V and 6 bases for J; bases not matched to a gene: 7. Points from the study as a whole: Most clones from primary vaccination were detected again post-booster (about 96% CD4, 88% CD8). Although the secondary response was weaker, it peaked faster, at day 5 versus 15.

On this clonotype itself: Its antigen is undetermined.

This TCR derives from a man younger than 35 who received the YFV17D yellow fever vaccine. V gene TRBV6-5 combines with J gene TRBJ2-3, with 9 bases aligning to TRBD2. The material was CD8+ T cells sorted from PBMCs, obtained 45 days after the yellow fever booster vaccination. The CDR3 spells CASSYSGLAGPDTQYF. The CDR3 bases are TGTGCCAGCAGTTACTCAGGGCTAGCGGGGCCCGATACGCAGTATTTT.